One T cell receptor beta chain is described in this entry. These data belong to a study of CD8 T cells in Susac syndrome. Random hexamers primed reverse transcription of 0.5 to 1 ug RNA. TCRdb called the immunoSEQ multiplex PCR reads again in MiXCR, with one record for every CDR3 protein. The table lists about 130,000 distinct CDR3 sequences, more than 75% of them singletons. The CDR3 extends over 13 amino acids. V gave up 2 bases and J gave up 3 bases, with 8 bases separating them. In germline, CDR1 is MDHEN, CDR2 SYDVKM. The chain combines TRBV28 with TRBJ2-7; D is undetermined. The clonotype was recovered from a human donor with multiple sclerosis. Sequenced material: CD8+ T cells from PBMCs. The CDR3 nucleotides are TGTGCCAGCAGTTTAGCGGAGTACTACGAGCAGTACTTC. Protein: CASSLAEYYEQYF.